This TCR beta chain comes out of a study of CD8 T cells in ankylosing spondylitis. This clonotype was detected many times. What it recognizes is unknown. This CDR3 is 15 amino acids long. CDR1 SQVTM and CDR2 ANQGSEA come from the germline V gene. V shed 8 bases and J 1 base; nucleotides not matched to a gene: 10. As the method for making TCR beta libraries, quantitative 5'-RACE with molecular barcodes was used. TCRdb called the 5' RACE reads again in MiXCR, with one record for every CDR3 protein. The sample includes some 63,000 distinct CDR3 sequences, around 6.4% seen only once; the top ten take about 4.6%. Study results and caveats: Ankylosing spondylitis blood appeared to be characterized by a TCR beta motif of several highly homologous variants. CD8+ cells made up the disease-linked clones, which were relatively rare in peripheral blood. Matched ankylosing spondylitis synovial fluid reportedly contained a significantly enriched population of disease-linked clones.

The TCR comes from a male donor with ankylosing spondylitis. The sequencing input was synovial fluid, either unsorted or a sorted T cell fraction (not recorded which). This chain uses TRBV29-1 with TRBJ2-3, with TRBD1 matching 9 bases. The CDR3 here is CSLQQQGARTDTQYF. The CDR3 DNA sequence: TGCAGCCTTCAGCAACAGGGGGCCCGCACAGATACGCAGTATTTT.